The next 14 T cell receptor beta chains were all read from a single sample in a study of somatic mutations in cytotoxic T cells in rheumatoid arthritis. Assay used: immunoSEQ multiplex PCR; TCRdb lists only in-frame clones, some missing. The sample carries about 8,600 clones, 75% recorded once. The source material was CD8+ T cells sorted from blood. All receptors come from a woman in her forties or fifties in good health.

This sequence joins TRBV5-1 and TRBJ2-1; 11 bases are a match to TRBD2. CDR1 and CDR2 (germline): SGHRS, YFSETQ. The CDR3 length is 14 residues. V gave up 2 bases and J gave up 8 bases; unmatched junction bases: 3. The CDR3 DNA follows: TGCGCCAGCAGCTTTAGCGGGGGGGCCTATGAGCAGTTCTTC. Amino acid sequence: CASSFSGGAYEQFF.

CDR3 DNA sequence: TGCAGCGTTGACCAGACAGGGTCCAATGAGCAGTTCTTC. It yields the protein CSVDQTGSNEQFF. The chain employs TRBV29-1 and TRBJ2-1, with 7 bases identical to TRBD1. Trimming removed 3 bases from V and 6 bases from J; junction bases left unmatched: 5. The CDR3 is made up of 13 amino acids. From germline, CDR1 is SQVTM and CDR2 ANQGSEA.

The chain employs TRBV5-1 and TRBJ2-3, with TRBD1 matching over 11 bases. The CDR3 runs 15 residues. J was trimmed by 5 bases and V by 4 bases; bases with no gene match: 6. Germline lookup yields CDR1 SGHRS and CDR2 YFSETQ. In DNA form, the CDR3 reads TGCGCCAGCAGCGGGAGGACAGGGGGCTTAGATACGCAGTATTTT. It translates to CASSGRTGGLDTQYF.

The chain couples TRBV5-1 to TRBJ2-5; perhaps TRBD1 as D (7 bases). With 3 bases removed from V and 2 bases from J, the gap between germline ends came to 14 bases. Germline CDR1 and CDR2: SGHRS and YFSETQ. The CDR3 spans 15 residues. The CDR3, as DNA: TGCGCCAGCAGCTGGGGGGACAGTTCACAAGAGACCCAGTACTTC. Protein product: CASSWGDSSQETQYF.

The chain has TRBV9 and TRBJ2-1, with 7 bases aligning to TRBD1. V dropped 3 bases and J dropped 2; count of bases not matched to a gene: 5. The length of the CDR3 is 15 residues. CDR1 SGDLS and CDR2 YYNGEE come from the germline V gene. DNA of the CDR3: TGTGCCAGCAGCGGTACCGGGACAGCCTACAATGAGCAGTTCTTC. Protein: CASSGTGTAYNEQFF.

Concerning this clone: At one end, the junction sequence differs from germline, possibly due to a read error. The chain recombines TRBV6-1 with TRBJ2-5; 10 bases match TRBD1. The assigned J gene may be wrong: the sequence end matches TRBJ2-7 better. Germline CDR1 and CDR2: MNHNS and SASEGT. The CDR3 length is 14 residues. Written as DNA, the CDR3 is TGCGCCAGCAGTACCGGGACAGGGGACTACGAGCAGTACTTC. Amino acid sequence: CASSTGTGDYEQYF.

V is TRBV11-2 and J is TRBJ2-7; unclear D gene. Looked up from germline, CDR1 is SGHAT and CDR2 is FQNNGV. The CDR3 runs 13 residues. V lost 1 base, J lost 2 bases, and 6 bases lay in between. DNA for the CDR3: TGTGCCAGCAGCTTAGCGGTGGCCTACGAGCAGTACTTC. Its translation: CASSLAVAYEQYF.

This clone was seen only a few times. The chain couples TRBV27 to TRBJ2-5, with 11 nucleotides matching TRBD1. The CDR3 runs to 16 residues. Looked up from germline, CDR1 is MNHEY and CDR2 is SMNVEV (reference sequence). Trimming at V came to 5 bases and at J to 4 bases, leaving 9 bases not matched to a gene. CDR3 sequence (DNA): TGTGCCAGCAGTAGACCTCCCGGGACAGGGGGAGAGACCCAGTACTTC. The encoded protein is CASSRPPGTGGETQYF.

This clone has a single count. This chain uses TRBV7-9 with TRBJ1-3; D call uncertain. Germline CDR1 reads SEHNR; CDR2 reads FQNEAQ (reference sequence). The CDR3 runs to 16 residues. V was pared by 5 bases and J by 0 bases, with 14 bases between. The CDR3 region is CASSPPRVGSGNTIYF. CDR3 nucleotide sequence: TGTGCCAGCAGCCCCCCGCGAGTCGGCTCTGGAAACACCATATATTTT.

This clone was counted a few times. The V call is TRBV6-5, the J call TRBJ2-7, with D maybe TRBD1 (6 bases). Germline loops: CDR1 MNHEY, CDR2 SVGAGI. This CDR3 comprises 13 residues. Deletions cut 6 bases from V and 0 bases from J, with 9 bases between. CDR3 in amino acids: CASSGDNSYEQYF. DNA for the CDR3: TGTGCCAGCAGCGGGGACAACTCCTACGAGCAGTACTTC.

The chain recombines TRBV6-4 with TRBJ2-2; a weak D match, TRBD2 (5 bases). This CDR3 has 14 residues. In germline, CDR1 is MRHNA, CDR2 SNTAGT. V dropped 4 bases and J dropped 3 bases, with 9 bases sitting between them. CDR3 region: CASSGGPDTGELFF. The CDR3 DNA sequence: TGTGCCAGCAGTGGAGGGCCGGACACCGGGGAGCTGTTTTTT.

The chain is built from TRBV27 and TRBJ2-7; a possible D gene is TRBD2 (6 bases). The CDR3 consists of 14 residues. Germline values: CDR1 MNHEY, CDR2 SMNVEV (reference sequence). The V gene lost 0 bases and the J gene lost 2 bases, with 8 bases spanning the gap. The CDR3 loop is CASSLSGGPYEQYF. The CDR3 DNA is TGTGCCAGCAGTTTATCGGGAGGACCCTACGAGCAGTACTTC.

V usage is TRBV19 and J usage is TRBJ1-1, with D unresolved. Looked up from germline, CDR1 is LNHDA and CDR2 is SQIVND (reference sequence). This CDR3 is built from 11 residues. V was pared by 4 bases and J by 7 bases, with 7 bases between. The CDR3 sequence: CASSSVNEAFF. CDR3 sequence (DNA): TGTGCCAGTAGTAGCGTTAATGAAGCTTTCTTT.

This clone rates as medium-sized (0.01 to 0.1%). The gene calls are TRBV11-2 and TRBJ1-1, with 9 bases identical to TRBD1. This CDR3 spans 12 amino acids. V shed 5 bases and J 8 bases; nucleotides not matched to a gene: 3. Germline V gives CDR1 SGHAT, CDR2 FQNNGV. The CDR3 sequence is CASSRDRVEAFF. The CDR3, as DNA: TGTGCCAGCAGCCGGGACAGGGTGGAAGCTTTCTTT.